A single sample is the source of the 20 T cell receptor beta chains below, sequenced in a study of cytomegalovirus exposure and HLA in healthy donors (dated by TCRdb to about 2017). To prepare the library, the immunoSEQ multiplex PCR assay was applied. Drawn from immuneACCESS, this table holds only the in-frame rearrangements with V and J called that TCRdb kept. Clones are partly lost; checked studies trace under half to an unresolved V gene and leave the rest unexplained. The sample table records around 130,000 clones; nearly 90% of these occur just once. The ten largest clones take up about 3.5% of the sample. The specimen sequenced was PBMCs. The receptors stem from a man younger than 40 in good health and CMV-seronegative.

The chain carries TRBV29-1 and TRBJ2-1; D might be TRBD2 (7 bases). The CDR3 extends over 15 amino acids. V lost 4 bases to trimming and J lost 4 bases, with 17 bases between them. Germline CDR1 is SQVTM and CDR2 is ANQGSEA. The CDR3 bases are TGCAGCGTTGTTCGAGGGGGGGGACTTTACAATGAGCAGTTCTTC. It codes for CSVVRGGGLYNEQFF.

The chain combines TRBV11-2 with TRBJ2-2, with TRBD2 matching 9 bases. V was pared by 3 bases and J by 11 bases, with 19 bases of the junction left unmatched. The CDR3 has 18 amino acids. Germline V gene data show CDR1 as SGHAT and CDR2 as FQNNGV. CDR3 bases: TGTGCCAGCAGCTTCTTTGGACCGGGCGCGCGGGGGGGCGTCGAGCTGTTTTTT. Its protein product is CASSFFGPGARGGVELFF.

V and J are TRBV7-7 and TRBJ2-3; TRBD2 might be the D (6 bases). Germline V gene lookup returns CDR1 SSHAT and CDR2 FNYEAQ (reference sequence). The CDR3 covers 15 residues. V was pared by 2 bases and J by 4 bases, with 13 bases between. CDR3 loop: CASSLSASEADTQYF. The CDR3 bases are TGTGCCAGCAGCTTATCTGCTAGCGAGGCAGATACGCAGTATTTT.

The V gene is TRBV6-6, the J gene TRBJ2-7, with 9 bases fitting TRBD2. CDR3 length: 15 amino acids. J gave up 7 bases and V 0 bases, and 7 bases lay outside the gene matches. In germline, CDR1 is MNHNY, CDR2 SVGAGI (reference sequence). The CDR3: CASSYSPSGVGEQYF. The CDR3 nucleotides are TGTGCCAGCAGTTACTCCCCTAGCGGGGTTGGGGAGCAGTACTTC.

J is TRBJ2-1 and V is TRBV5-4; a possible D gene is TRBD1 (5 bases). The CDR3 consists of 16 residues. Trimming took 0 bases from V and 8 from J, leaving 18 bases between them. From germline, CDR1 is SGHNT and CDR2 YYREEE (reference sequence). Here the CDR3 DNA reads TGTGCCAGCAGCTTGGCCTCAGGGTCCGCACTGGATGAGCAGTTCTTC. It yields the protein CASSLASGSALDEQFF. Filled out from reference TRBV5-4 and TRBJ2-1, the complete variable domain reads ETGVTQSPTHLIKTRGQQVTLRCSSQSGHNTVSWYQQALGQGPQFIFQYYREEENGRGNFPPRFSGLQFPNYSSELNVNALELDDSALYLCASSLASGSALDEQFFGPGTRLTVL.

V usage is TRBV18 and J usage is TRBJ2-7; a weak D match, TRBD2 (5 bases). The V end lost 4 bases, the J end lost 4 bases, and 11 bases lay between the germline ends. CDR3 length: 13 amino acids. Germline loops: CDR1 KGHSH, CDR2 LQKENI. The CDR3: CASSLGNSYEQYF. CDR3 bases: TGTGCCAGCTCACTCGGGAATTCGTACGAGCAGTACTTC.

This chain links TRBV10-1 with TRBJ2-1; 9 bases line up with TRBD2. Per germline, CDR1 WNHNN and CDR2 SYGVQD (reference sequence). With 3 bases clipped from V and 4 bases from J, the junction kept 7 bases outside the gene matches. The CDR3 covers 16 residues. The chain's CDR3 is CASSDGGGGAYNEQFF. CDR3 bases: TGCGCCAGCAGTGACGGCGGCGGGGGGGCATACAATGAGCAGTTCTTC.

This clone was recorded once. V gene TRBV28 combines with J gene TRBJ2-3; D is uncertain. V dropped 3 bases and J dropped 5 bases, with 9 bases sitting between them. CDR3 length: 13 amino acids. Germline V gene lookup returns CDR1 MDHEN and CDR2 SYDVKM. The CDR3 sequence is CASSFELLDTQYF. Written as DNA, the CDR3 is TGTGCCAGCAGTTTTGAGTTGTTAGATACGCAGTATTTT.

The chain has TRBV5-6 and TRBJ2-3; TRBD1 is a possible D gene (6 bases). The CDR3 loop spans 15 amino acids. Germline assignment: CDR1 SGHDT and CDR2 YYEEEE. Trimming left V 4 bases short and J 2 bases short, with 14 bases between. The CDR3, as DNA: TGTGCCAGCAGCCAGGGGCAGGCCCCCACAGATACGCAGTATTTT. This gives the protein CASSQGQAPTDTQYF.

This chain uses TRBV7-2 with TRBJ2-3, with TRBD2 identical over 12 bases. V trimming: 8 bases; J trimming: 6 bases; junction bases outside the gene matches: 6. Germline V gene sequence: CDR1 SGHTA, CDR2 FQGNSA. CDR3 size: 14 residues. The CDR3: CASLWTSGVDTQYF. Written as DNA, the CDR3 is TGTGCCAGCTTATGGACTAGCGGGGTTGATACGCAGTATTTT.

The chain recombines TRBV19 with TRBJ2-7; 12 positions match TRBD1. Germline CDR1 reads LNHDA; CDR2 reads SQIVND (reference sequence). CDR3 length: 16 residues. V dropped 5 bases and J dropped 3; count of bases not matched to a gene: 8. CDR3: CASSLGQGAVSYEQYF. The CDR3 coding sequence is TGTGCCAGTAGTCTGGGACAGGGGGCGGTGAGCTACGAGCAGTACTTC.

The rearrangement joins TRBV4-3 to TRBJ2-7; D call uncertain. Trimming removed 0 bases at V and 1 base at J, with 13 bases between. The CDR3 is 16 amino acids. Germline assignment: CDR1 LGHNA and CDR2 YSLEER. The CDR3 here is CASSQDAWSSSYEQYF. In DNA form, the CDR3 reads TGCGCCAGCAGCCAAGATGCATGGAGCAGTTCCTACGAGCAGTACTTC.

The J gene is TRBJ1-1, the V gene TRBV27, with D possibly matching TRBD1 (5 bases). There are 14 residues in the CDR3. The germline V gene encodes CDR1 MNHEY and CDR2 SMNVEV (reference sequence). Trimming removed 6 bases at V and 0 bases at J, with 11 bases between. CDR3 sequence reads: CASSLTEMNTEAFF. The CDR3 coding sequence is TGTGCCAGCAGCCTGACAGAGATGAACACTGAAGCTTTCTTT.

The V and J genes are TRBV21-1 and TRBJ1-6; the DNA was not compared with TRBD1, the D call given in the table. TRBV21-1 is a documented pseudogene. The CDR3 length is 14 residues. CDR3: CASTLTAYNSPLHF. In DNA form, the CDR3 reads TGTGCCAGCACCTTGACAGCGTATAATTCACCCCTCCACTTT.

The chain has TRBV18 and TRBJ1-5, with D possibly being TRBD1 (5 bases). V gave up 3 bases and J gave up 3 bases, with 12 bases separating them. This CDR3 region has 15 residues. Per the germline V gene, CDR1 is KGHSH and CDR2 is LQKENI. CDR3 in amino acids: CASSPGGGHNQPQHF. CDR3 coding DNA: TGTGCCAGCTCACCTGGGGGAGGCCACAATCAGCCCCAGCATTTT.

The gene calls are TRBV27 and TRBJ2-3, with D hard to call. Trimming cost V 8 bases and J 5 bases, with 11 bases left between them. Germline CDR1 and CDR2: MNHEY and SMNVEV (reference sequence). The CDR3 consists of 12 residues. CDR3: CASWSWQDTQYF. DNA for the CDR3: TGTGCCAGCTGGTCTTGGCAAGATACGCAGTATTTT.

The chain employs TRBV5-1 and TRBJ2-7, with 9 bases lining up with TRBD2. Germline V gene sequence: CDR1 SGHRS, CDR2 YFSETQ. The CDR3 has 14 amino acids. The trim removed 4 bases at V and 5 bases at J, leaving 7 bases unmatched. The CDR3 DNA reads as TGCGCCAGCAGCCAGGGGCTAGCGGGAAACGAGCAGTACTTC. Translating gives CASSQGLAGNEQYF.

The CDR3 here is CASSLLAGGADTQYF. CDR3 nucleotide sequence: TGTGCCAGCAGCTTACTAGCGGGGGGCGCAGATACGCAGTATTTT. The chain uses TRBV7-9 and TRBJ2-3, with 11 nucleotides matching TRBD2. Trimming took 2 bases from V and 4 from J; bases not matched to a gene: 2. The CDR3 loop spans 15 amino acids. CDR1 is SEHNR, CDR2 FQNEAQ, per germline (reference sequence).

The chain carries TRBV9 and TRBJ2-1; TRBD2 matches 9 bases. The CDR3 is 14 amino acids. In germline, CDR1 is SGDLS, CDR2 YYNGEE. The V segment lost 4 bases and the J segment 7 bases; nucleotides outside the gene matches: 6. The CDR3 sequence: CASSPGLALNEQFF. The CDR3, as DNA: TGTGCCAGCAGCCCAGGACTAGCGCTTAATGAGCAGTTCTTC.

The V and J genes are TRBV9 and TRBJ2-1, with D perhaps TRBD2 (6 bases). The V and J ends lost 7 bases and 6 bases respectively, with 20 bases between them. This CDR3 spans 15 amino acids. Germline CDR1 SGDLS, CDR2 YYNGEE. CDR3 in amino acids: CASRAGPSAGNEQFF. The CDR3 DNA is TGTGCCAGCCGAGCGGGTCCGTCGGCGGGCAATGAGCAGTTCTTC.